These 26 T cell receptor beta chains share one sample of origin, sequenced in a study of post-analysis software for immune sequencing data. Findings and limits, study-wide: Several TRBV segments occurring more often in patients than controls included TRBV5-6, TRBV5-1 and TRBV20-1.

Which antigens these TCRs recognize remains unknown. Unique molecular identifiers featured in each of the TCR beta cDNA libraries. TCRdb recomputed calls from the PCR reads with MiXCR, one row per CDR3 protein. Here the sample spans some 260,000 distinct CDR3 sequences, 30% to 45% being singletons. The sequenced material came from blood. Receptors originate from a girl aged 5-17 years with multiple sclerosis.

This clonotype was counted between two and nine times. At one of its ends the junction is not consistent with the germline gene, which may arise from a read error. This rearrangement joins TRBV9 to TRBJ2-5, with D maybe TRBD2 (7 bases). This CDR3 contains 14 residues. The germline CDR1 and CDR2 sequences are SGDLS and YYNGEE. The DNA of the CDR3 is TGTGCCAGCAGCAACCGCGGGGGACAAGAGGCCCAGTACTTC. Translated: CASSNRGGQEAQYF.

This clonotype was counted many times. Written as DNA, the CDR3 is TGTGCCAGCAGATACCACAGGGATGGCTATGGCTACACCTTC. This translates into CASRYHRDGYGYTF. The chain links TRBV28 to TRBJ1-2; a possible D gene is TRBD1 (6 bases). The germline V gene encodes CDR1 MDHEN and CDR2 SYDVKM. CDR3 size: 14 residues. V dropped 6 bases and J dropped 4 bases, with 15 bases sitting between them.

This clonotype came up once. The chain uses TRBV11-1 and TRBJ1-2, with 8 bases matching TRBD1. Trimming removed 4 bases from V and 8 bases from J; junction bases left unmatched: 6. Germline lookup yields CDR1 SGHAT and CDR2 FQDESV (reference sequence). This CDR3 region has 13 residues. The CDR3 nucleotides are TGTGCCAGCAGCTCGCCAGGGGGCGGAGGCTACACCTTC. Protein: CASSSPGGGGYTF. Together with reference TRBV11-1 and TRBJ1-2, the CDR3 gives the full variable domain: EAEVAQSPRYKITEKSQAVAFWCDPISGHATLYWYRQILGQGPELLVQFQDESVVDDSQLPKDRFSAERLKGVDSTLKIQPAELGDSAMYLCASSSPGGGGYTFGSGTRLTVV.

The rearrangement uses TRBV29-1 and TRBJ2-5; TRBD2 aligns across 11 bases. The V gene's germline CDR1 is SQVTM and CDR2 ANQGSEA. The ends lost 7 bases at V and 11 bases at J; junction bases unmatched: 12. The CDR3 totals 13 residues. The CDR3, as DNA: TGCAGCGCGTCTAGCGGGGGGCTAAATGAGCAGTACTTC. This translates into CSASSGGLNEQYF.

This clonotype was observed at least ten times. This rearrangement joins TRBV9 to TRBJ1-2, with 8 nucleotides matching TRBD1. This CDR3 comprises 15 residues. Unmatched junction bases numbered 6, after V lost 3 bases and J lost 2 bases. The germline V gene has CDR1 SGDLS and CDR2 YYNGEE. The CDR3 reads CASSEGGQVNYGYTF. DNA of the CDR3: TGTGCCAGCAGCGAGGGGGGACAGGTGAACTATGGCTACACCTTC.

This clonotype was counted ten times or more. This sequence joins TRBV5-1 and TRBJ2-1, with 9 bases lining up with TRBD2. Germline V gene data show CDR1 as SGHRS and CDR2 as YFSETQ. The J segment lost 7 bases and the V segment lost 3 bases, leaving 5 bases of the junction unmatched. The CDR3 is 14 residues long. Here the CDR3 reads CASSYEAGGNEQFF. The DNA for the CDR3 is TGCGCCAGCAGCTATGAGGCGGGGGGGAATGAGCAGTTCTTC.

The chain uses TRBV12-3 or TRBV12-4 and TRBJ1-5; the D is unclear. Deletions cut 1 base from V and 7 bases from J, with 8 bases between. This CDR3 comprises 13 residues. The CDR3 loop reads CASSLGRRQPQHF. CDR3 sequence (DNA): TGTGCCAGCAGTTTAGGGAGGAGGCAGCCCCAGCATTTT.

This clonotype was observed many times. The chain is built from TRBV3-1 and TRBJ2-3, with TRBD2 identical over 9 bases. With 4 bases clipped from V and 6 bases from J, the junction kept 5 bases outside the gene matches. The CDR3 length is 14 residues. The germline CDR1 and CDR2 sequences are LGHDT and YNNKEL (reference sequence). In nucleotides, the CDR3 is TGTGCCAGCAGCCTCGGACTAGCGTGGGATACGCAGTATTTT. It is translated as CASSLGLAWDTQYF.

The chain is built from TRBV3-1 and TRBJ1-4; D is perhaps TRBD1 (6 bases). The CDR3 sequence is 18 residues long. Germline V gene data show CDR1 as LGHDT and CDR2 as YNNKEL (reference sequence). The V end lost 4 bases, the J end lost 0 bases, and 18 bases lay between the germline ends. In DNA form, the CDR3 reads TGTGCCAGCAGCCCCGAGGGGGGGAGTCCAGCAACTAATGAAAAACTGTTTTTT. It codes for CASSPEGGSPATNEKLFF. Based on the CDR3 plus reference TRBV3-1 and TRBJ1-4, the full variable domain is DTAVSQTPKYLVTQMGNDKSIKCEQNLGHDTMYWYKQDSKKFLKIMFSYNNKELIINETVPNRFSPKSPDKAHLNLHINSLELGDSAVYFCASSPEGGSPATNEKLFFGSGTQLSVL.

About this clonotype: Since a much larger clone is just one base distant, this may be a read error. No conserved phenylalanine or tryptophan ends this CDR3, so it is likely a read error. The rearrangement uses TRBV5-1 and TRBJ2-1, with TRBD2 matching 9 bases. J lost 3 bases, V lost 3 bases, and 1 base had no gene match. The CDR3 consists of 14 residues. In germline, CDR1 is SGHRS, CDR2 YFSETQ. CDR3 amino acids: CASSSTSGYNEQFC. CDR3 nucleotides: TGCGCCAGCAGCTCGACTAGCGGCTACAATGAGCAGTTCTGC.

The chain uses TRBV20-1 and TRBJ2-3; TRBD2 aligns across 9 bases. Germline CDR1 reads DFQATT; CDR2 reads SNEGSKA (reference sequence). The trim removed 0 bases at V and 4 bases at J, leaving 8 bases unmatched. The CDR3 has 16 amino acids. The CDR3 sequence: CSARDGIAGAADTQYF. CDR3 DNA sequence: TGCAGTGCTAGAGATGGAATAGCGGGAGCAGCAGATACGCAGTATTTT.

Of note for this clonotype: At one boundary the junction diverges from the germline segment, which might be a read error. The chain combines TRBV6-5 with TRBJ2-7, with a weak D call TRBD2 (6 bases). CDR3 length equals 16 residues. Germline V gene data show CDR1 as MNHEY and CDR2 as SVGAGI. The CDR3 loop is CASNPSIQGGSHEQYF. CDR3 in DNA: TGTGCCAGCAACCCATCTATCCAGGGAGGCTCCCACGAGCAGTACTTC.

This clonotype was recorded many times. The chain couples TRBV6-5 to TRBJ2-3; possible D gene TRBD1, 6 bases. The CDR3 is 15 residues long. V lost 7 bases, J lost 5 bases, and 19 bases lay in between. The germline V gene encodes CDR1 MNHEY and CDR2 SVGAGI. This CDR3 reads CASTRSGGTGDTQYF. CDR3 DNA sequence: TGTGCCAGCACCCGCTCTGGGGGCACGGGAGATACGCAGTATTTT.

This clonotype was recorded at least ten times. This chain uses TRBV6-5 with TRBJ1-5; D is unclear. V lost 5 bases to trimming and J lost 3 bases, with 14 bases between them. The CDR3 sequence is 15 residues long. The germline CDR1 and CDR2 sequences are MNHEY and SVGAGI. The CDR3 sequence is CASSPRVGNNQPQHF. CDR3 coding DNA: TGTGCCAGCAGTCCCCGGGTAGGAAACAATCAGCCCCAGCATTTT.

This clonotype appeared many times. The rearrangement joins TRBV12-3 or TRBV12-4 to TRBJ2-5; D ambiguous. The CDR3 sequence is 17 residues long. Deletions cut 4 bases from V and 2 bases from J, with 20 bases between. This CDR3 is CASSSPSHEVWQETQYF. The CDR3 DNA is TGTGCCAGCAGTTCCCCCTCTCACGAGGTTTGGCAAGAGACCCAGTACTTC.

The chain employs TRBV5-1 and TRBJ2-7; 7 nucleotides agree with TRBD1. The germline CDR1 and CDR2 sequences are SGHRS and YFSETQ. V shed 4 bases and J 5 bases; nucleotides not matched to a gene: 9. This CDR3 contains 14 residues. The DNA of the CDR3 is TGCGCCAGCAGCACCCAGACAGGGAACCACGAGCAGTACTTC. It translates to CASSTQTGNHEQYF.

In its sample, this clonotype was seen many times. This chain links TRBV6-1 with TRBJ1-2; possible D gene TRBD1, 5 bases. CDR1 is MNHNS, CDR2 SASEGT, per germline. Trimming stripped 2 bases from V and 4 bases from J, with 8 bases between. This CDR3 region has 13 residues. CDR3 nucleotides: TGTGCCAGCAGTGAACAGGGTTCCTATGGCTACACCTTC. This codes for CASSEQGSYGYTF.

About this clonotype itself: Possible read error: a much larger clone is one base away. This chain connects TRBV18 to TRBJ2-5; 12 bases are shared with TRBD2. The trim removed 6 bases at V and 11 bases at J, leaving 22 bases unmatched. Germline values: CDR1 KGHSH, CDR2 LQKENI. This CDR3 is 18 amino acids long. Here the CDR3 DNA reads TGTGCCAGCTCCCCGAGAGGCAGGACTAGCGGGACGTACAATGAGCAGTACTTC. Its protein is CASSPRGRTSGTYNEQYF.

Note on this clonotype: A read error may account for a junction end that differs from germline. J is TRBJ2-3 and V is TRBV25-1, with D hard to call. CDR3 size: 12 residues. CDR1 and CDR2 from the germline V gene are MGHDK and SYGVNS. The CDR3 sequence: CASRSHTDTQYF. The CDR3 DNA sequence: TGCGCCAGTAGGTCGCACACAGATACGCAGTATTTT.

This clonotype came up many times. The genes are TRBV19 and TRBJ2-5; 8 nucleotides line up with TRBD2. The trim removed 4 bases at V and 5 bases at J, leaving 9 bases unmatched. This CDR3 is built from 15 residues. The germline CDR1 and CDR2 sequences are LNHDA and SQIVND (reference sequence). CDR3 amino acids: CASSTLGLAWETQYF. In DNA, the CDR3 is TGTGCCAGTAGTACCCTAGGACTAGCCTGGGAGACCCAGTACTTC. Variable domain in full (rest from reference TRBV19 and TRBJ2-5): DGGITQSPKYLFRKEGQNVTLSCEQNLNHDAMYWYRQDPGQGLRLIYYSQIVNDFQKGDIAEGYSVSREKKESFPLTVTSAQKNPTAFYLCASSTLGLAWETQYFGPGTRLLVL.

V usage is TRBV7-2 and J usage is TRBJ2-3; D call uncertain. This CDR3 spans 11 amino acids. Germline CDR1 and CDR2: SGHTA and FQGNSA. V lost 0 bases to trimming and J lost 10 bases, with 5 bases between them. DNA of the CDR3: TGTGCCAGCAGCTTAGCGGTTTCGCAGTATTTT. Its translation is CASSLAVSQYF. Filled out from reference TRBV7-2 and TRBJ2-3, the complete variable domain reads GAGVSQSPSNKVTEKGKDVELRCDPISGHTALYWYRQSLGQGLEFLIYFQGNSAPDKSGLPSDRFSAERTGGSVSTLTIQRTQQEDSAVYLCASSLAVSQYFGPGTRLTVL.

There are a few counts of this clonotype. This sequence joins TRBV3-1 and TRBJ1-2; TRBD1 matches 11 bases. Germline loops: CDR1 LGHDT, CDR2 YNNKEL (reference sequence). Trimming at V came to 0 bases and at J to 5 bases, leaving 5 bases not matched to a gene. The CDR3 covers 16 residues. CDR3 bases: TGTGCCAGCAGCCAAGATCGGACAGGGGGCCGGTATGGCTACACCTTC. Translation gives CASSQDRTGGRYGYTF. The entire variable domain, with the rest obtained from reference TRBV3-1 and TRBJ1-2, is as follows: DTAVSQTPKYLVTQMGNDKSIKCEQNLGHDTMYWYKQDSKKFLKIMFSYNNKELIINETVPNRFSPKSPDKAHLNLHINSLELGDSAVYFCASSQDRTGGRYGYTFGSGTRLTVV.

The chain links TRBV3-1 to TRBJ2-2; no firm D call. V lost 1 base to trimming and J lost 6 bases, with 6 bases between them. There are 13 residues in the CDR3. In germline, CDR1 is LGHDT, CDR2 YNNKEL (reference sequence). The CDR3: CASSQAGAGELFF. The CDR3 bases are TGTGCCAGCAGCCAAGCCGGTGCCGGGGAGCTGTTTTTT.

As concerns this clonotype: Given a much more abundant clone one base away, this may be a read error. The chain carries TRBV10-3 and TRBJ1-6; 9 bases fit TRBD1. CDR3 length: 14 residues. From germline, CDR1 is ENHRY and CDR2 SYGVKD. V lost 8 bases to trimming and J lost 10 bases; unmatched junction nucleotides: 9. This chain's CDR3 is CAIGPRTGVSPLHF. The CDR3 DNA is TGTGCCATCGGGCCCCGGACAGGGGTCTCACCCCTCCACTTT.

This clonotype was counted at least ten times. The V call is TRBV5-1, the J call TRBJ2-4; the D call may be TRBD1 or TRBD2 (5 bases each). CDR1 and CDR2 from the germline V gene are SGHRS and YFSETQ. V lost 7 bases and J lost 1, with 12 bases in between. The CDR3 loop spans 14 amino acids. The CDR3 DNA sequence: TGCGCCAGCGGGGACGGGCAGGCCAAAAACATTCAGTACTTC. This encodes CASGDGQAKNIQYF.

This clonotype was counted at least ten times. The V gene is TRBV3-1, the J gene TRBJ2-3, with D perhaps matching TRBD2 (5 bases). V lost 5 bases to trimming and J lost 0 bases, with 12 bases between them. Germline V lookup: CDR1 LGHDT, CDR2 YNNKEL (reference sequence). The CDR3 contains 15 residues. The CDR3 DNA reads TGTGCCAGCAGCGCTGGACTGGTTAGCACAGATACGCAGTATTTT. It yields the protein CASSAGLVSTDTQYF.